One and the same sample provided the 22 T cell receptor beta chains below, sequenced in a study of T-cell reconstitution after alpha-beta-depleted transplantation in children. It was with unique molecular identifiers that the TCRbeta library was prepared. TCRdb independently ran MiXCR on the PCR reads; one entry per CDR3 protein. Of around 410,000 distinct CDR3 sequences listed, around 9.9% are singletons. The input for sequencing was PBMCs from the stem cell graft donor, taken from the stem cell graft. The receptors stem from a human donor who donated a stem cell graft to a child with acute myeloid leukemia.

This clonotype was detected a few times. The chain couples TRBV12-5 to TRBJ1-4, with D tentatively TRBD1 (5 bases). There are 17 residues in the CDR3. Between the trimmed V and J ends, which lost 1 base and 8 bases, there was a span of 20 bases. In germline, CDR1 is LGHNT, CDR2 FRNRAP. Here the CDR3 reads CASGLAPLGGLGEKLFF. In nucleotides, the CDR3 is TGTGCTAGTGGTTTGGCCCCTCTCGGGGGGTTAGGCGAAAAACTGTTTTTT.

The V and J genes are TRBV2 and TRBJ2-7; the D gene could be TRBD1 or TRBD2 (6 bases each). CDR1 SNHLY and CDR2 FYNNEI come from the germline V gene. CDR3 size: 14 residues. V was clipped by 2 bases and J by 3 bases, with 11 bases between them. The CDR3 bases are TGTGCCAGCAGTGAAACGGGGGCCGGCTACGAGCAGTACGTC. Encoded protein: CASSETGAGYEQYV.

The chain couples TRBV11-1 to TRBJ2-5; possibly TRBD1 or TRBD2 for D (6 bases each). Deletions cut 6 bases from V and 4 bases from J, with 21 bases between. Germline V lookup: CDR1 SGHAT, CDR2 FQDESV (reference sequence). The CDR3 is made up of 16 amino acids. CDR3 DNA: TGTGCCAGCAGTGGATCCGGGACACAGGGAGGAGAGACCCAGTACTTC. Amino acids: CASSGSGTQGGETQYF.

This clonotype was counted ten times or more. The chain links TRBV9 to TRBJ2-7, with 11 bases fitting TRBD1. The trim removed 3 bases at V and 6 bases at J, leaving 5 bases unmatched. The germline V gene encodes CDR1 SGDLS and CDR2 YYNGEE. The CDR3 is made up of 14 amino acids. The CDR3 DNA follows: TGTGCCAGCAGCGCATGGGACAGGGGGATCGAGCAGTACTTC. This translates into CASSAWDRGIEQYF.

This clonotype was seen only a few times. The V call is TRBV9, the J call TRBJ2-7, with D tentatively TRBD2 (5 bases). The CDR3 totals 14 residues. Germline-derived CDR1 and CDR2 are SGDLS and YYNGEE. V was trimmed by 3 bases and J by 6 bases, leaving 16 bases between them. The CDR3 region is CASSGGFGGGEQYV. The CDR3 DNA reads TGTGCCAGCAGCGGAGGATTTGGAGGAGGCGAGCAGTACGTC.

This clonotype came up a few times. The rearrangement links TRBV20-1 to TRBJ2-1; D is uncertain. Per germline, CDR1 DFQATT and CDR2 SNEGSKA (reference sequence). V lost 5 bases and J 6 bases, leaving 5 bases between the germline ends. The CDR3 has 10 residues. CDR3 residues: CSAPFNEQFF. In DNA form, the CDR3 reads TGCAGTGCTCCATTCAATGAGCAGTTCTTC.

The chain links TRBV3-1 to TRBJ2-3, with D possibly being TRBD2 (5 bases). The CDR3 contains 17 residues. Germline-derived CDR1 and CDR2 are LGHDT and YNNKEL (reference sequence). The V end lost 1 base, the J end lost 2 bases, and 16 bases lay between the germline ends. CDR3 sequence reads: CASSQGLLSDSTDTQYF. The CDR3 nucleotides are TGTGCCAGCAGCCAAGGCTTGTTATCGGACTCCACAGATACGCAGTATTTT.

The chain carries TRBV6-1 and TRBJ1-4, with TRBD1 identical over 7 bases. Trimming cost V 6 bases and J 4 bases; bases outside gene matches: 8. Germline values: CDR1 MNHNS, CDR2 SASEGT. This CDR3 has 15 amino acids. The chain's CDR3 is CASSNRGSYNEKLFF. CDR3 sequence (DNA): TGTGCCAGCAGCAACAGGGGATCCTATAATGAAAAACTGTTTTTT.

The chain uses TRBV6-1 and TRBJ1-5; D gene uncertain. Trimming removed 5 bases from V and 0 bases from J, with 20 bases in between. CDR1 is MNHNS and CDR2 is SASEGT in the germline V gene. The CDR3 spans 18 residues. The CDR3 bases are TGTGCCAGCAGTCCGCGGGTAGGAATTTTCTATAGCAATCAGCCCCAGCATTTT. Amino acid sequence: CASSPRVGIFYSNQPQHF.

The chain carries TRBV5-1 and TRBJ1-4; D gene ambiguous. With 0 bases removed from V and 8 bases from J, the gap between germline ends came to 11 bases. In germline, CDR1 is SGHRS, CDR2 YFSETQ. CDR3 size: 14 residues. CDR3 in DNA: TGCGCCAGCAGCTTGGAAGGGCCGGGAGAAAAACTGTTTTTT. Protein product: CASSLEGPGEKLFF.

In its sample, this clonotype was seen a few times. The chain carries TRBV19 and TRBJ2-7; 15 nucleotides align to TRBD2. Trimming at V came to 7 bases and at J to 12 bases, leaving 7 bases not matched to a gene. The length of the CDR3 is 13 residues. The germline gives CDR1 LNHDA, CDR2 SQIVND (reference sequence). The CDR3 is CASTGLAGGPLYF. The CDR3 nucleotides read TGTGCCAGTACGGGACTAGCGGGAGGTCCGCTGTACTTC.

The sample holds a few counts of this clonotype. The rearrangement links TRBV12-3 or TRBV12-4 to TRBJ2-1; unclear D gene. V was clipped by 4 bases and J by 1 base, with 8 bases between them. CDR3 length: 14 amino acids. CDR3: CASSSPISYNEQFF. The CDR3 DNA follows: TGTGCCAGCAGTTCCCCCATATCCTACAATGAGCAGTTCTTC.

This clonotype occurred a few times. This chain connects TRBV9 to TRBJ1-4; D may be TRBD1 (5 bases). The V gene lost 4 bases and the J gene lost 7 bases, with 17 bases spanning the gap. Germline CDR1 and CDR2: SGDLS and YYNGEE. The CDR3 contains 15 residues. This chain's CDR3 is CASSISGARTEKLFF. CDR3 nucleotide sequence: TGTGCCAGCAGCATCAGCGGGGCCCGGACTGAAAAACTGTTTTTT.

This rearrangement joins TRBV6-1 to TRBJ2-4; the match to TRBD1 covers 8 bases. The CDR3 is made up of 15 amino acids. V lost 6 bases, J lost 5 bases, and 9 bases stayed unmatched. The germline V gene encodes CDR1 MNHNS and CDR2 SASEGT. This CDR3 reads CASSLRQGWENIQYF. The CDR3 DNA reads as TGTGCCAGCAGCCTCAGACAGGGGTGGGAAAACATTCAGTACTTC.

V is TRBV10-3 and J is TRBJ1-1; no clear D. CDR1 is ENHRY and CDR2 is SYGVKD in the germline V gene. This CDR3 contains 12 residues. With 2 bases removed from V and 1 base from J, the gap between germline ends came to 2 bases. CDR3 DNA: TGTGCCATCAGTGAGCGGAACACTGAAGCTTTCTTT. This gives the protein CAISERNTEAFF.

This clonotype appeared many times. The chain couples TRBV6-1 to TRBJ2-7; 9 bases align to TRBD1. The CDR3 has 15 amino acids. Germline CDR1 is MNHNS and CDR2 is SASEGT. Trimming at V came to 5 bases and at J to 5 bases, leaving 10 bases not matched to a gene. The CDR3 DNA sequence: TGTGCCAGCAGTACGACCGGGGACAGGGTAAACGAGCAGTACTTC. Translated, it gives CASSTTGDRVNEQYF.

This clonotype has a handful of counts. CDR3: CASSLSFGGRENSPLHF. The CDR3 region has the DNA TGCGCCAGCAGCTTGTCTTTTGGAGGGCGCGAGAATTCACCCCTCCACTTT. The chain has TRBV5-1 and TRBJ1-6; D is unresolved. V was shortened by 1 base and J by 7 bases, with 18 bases between the two germline ends. This CDR3 has 17 amino acids. From germline, CDR1 is SGHRS and CDR2 YFSETQ.

Only a few counts were recorded for this clonotype. This chain links TRBV6-2 or TRBV6-3 with TRBJ2-3; 16 bases are shared with TRBD2. CDR3 length: 21 amino acids. Trimming cost V 6 bases and J 1 base; bases outside gene matches: 16. Germline lookup yields CDR1 MNHEY and CDR2 SVGEGT. The DNA of the CDR3 is TGTGCCAGCAGAAACCTACCGGGACTAGCGGGGGGGCGTTCGGGCACAGATACGCAGTATTTT. This sequence encodes CASRNLPGLAGGRSGTDTQYF.

This clonotype was observed at least ten times. This sequence joins TRBV12-3 or TRBV12-4 and TRBJ1-5, with TRBD1 identical over 7 bases. This CDR3 contains 13 residues. V lost 6 bases, J lost 8 bases, and 7 bases stayed unmatched. DNA of the CDR3: TGTGCCAGCAGCCGACAGGGCGGGGAGCCCCAGCATTTT. Amino acids: CASSRQGGEPQHF.

This clonotype was counted between two and nine times. The rearrangement joins TRBV3-1 to TRBJ2-3; 7 bases fit TRBD2. The CDR3 runs 15 residues. Germline V CDR1 and CDR2: LGHDT, YNNKEL (reference sequence). V was clipped by 3 bases and J by 0 bases; unmatched bases: 3. In nucleotides, the CDR3 is TGTGCCAGCAGCCACAGCGGGGCTAGCACAGATACGCAGTATTTT. Protein product: CASSHSGASTDTQYF.

This clonotype was counted many times. The rearrangement uses TRBV20-1 and TRBJ2-7; a weak D match, TRBD1 (6 bases). The CDR3 has 13 residues. Germline CDR1 is DFQATT and CDR2 is SNEGSKA (reference sequence). V was shortened by 5 bases and J by 0 bases, with 11 bases between the two germline ends. CDR3: CSASGTISYEQYF. CDR3 nucleotide sequence: TGCAGTGCTTCCGGGACAATCTCCTACGAGCAGTACTTC.

This clonotype was detected a few times. The chain employs TRBV10-1 and TRBJ1-6, with unresolved D. CDR3 length: 13 amino acids. The ends were cut back, 6 bases at V and 9 bases at J, with 12 bases in the middle. Looked up from germline, CDR1 is WNHNN and CDR2 is SYGVQD (reference sequence). The CDR3 DNA reads as TGCGCCAGCAGCTCCGGAATTCTTTCACCCCTCCACTTT. Translated: CASSSGILSPLHF.